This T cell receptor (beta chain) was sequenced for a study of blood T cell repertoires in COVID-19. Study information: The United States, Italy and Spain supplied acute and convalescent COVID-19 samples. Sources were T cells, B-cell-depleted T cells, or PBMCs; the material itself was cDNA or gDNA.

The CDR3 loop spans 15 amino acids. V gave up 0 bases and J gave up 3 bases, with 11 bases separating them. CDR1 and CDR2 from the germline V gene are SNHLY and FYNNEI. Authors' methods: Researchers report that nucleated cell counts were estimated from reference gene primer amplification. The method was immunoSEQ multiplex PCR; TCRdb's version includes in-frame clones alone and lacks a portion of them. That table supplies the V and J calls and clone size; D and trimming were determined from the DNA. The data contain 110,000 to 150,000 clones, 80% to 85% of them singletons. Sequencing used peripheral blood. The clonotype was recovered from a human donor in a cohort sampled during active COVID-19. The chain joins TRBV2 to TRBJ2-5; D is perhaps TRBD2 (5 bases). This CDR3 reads CASSEALAAEETQYF. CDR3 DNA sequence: TGTGCCAGCAGTGAAGCATTAGCAGCGGAAGAGACCCAGTACTTC.